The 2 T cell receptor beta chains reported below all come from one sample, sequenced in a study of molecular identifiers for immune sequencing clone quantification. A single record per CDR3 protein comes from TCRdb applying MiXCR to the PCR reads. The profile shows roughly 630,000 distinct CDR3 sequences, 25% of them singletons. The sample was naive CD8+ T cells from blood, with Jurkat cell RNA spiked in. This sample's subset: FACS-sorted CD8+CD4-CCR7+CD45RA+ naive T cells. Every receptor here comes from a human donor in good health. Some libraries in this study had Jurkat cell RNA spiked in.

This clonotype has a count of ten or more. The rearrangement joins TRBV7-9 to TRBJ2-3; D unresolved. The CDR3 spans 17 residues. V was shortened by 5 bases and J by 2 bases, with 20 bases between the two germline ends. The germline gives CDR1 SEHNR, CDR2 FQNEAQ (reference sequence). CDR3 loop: CASSPRLPPPDTDTQYF. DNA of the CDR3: TGTGCCAGCAGCCCTCGCCTGCCGCCCCCCGACACAGATACGCAGTATTTT.

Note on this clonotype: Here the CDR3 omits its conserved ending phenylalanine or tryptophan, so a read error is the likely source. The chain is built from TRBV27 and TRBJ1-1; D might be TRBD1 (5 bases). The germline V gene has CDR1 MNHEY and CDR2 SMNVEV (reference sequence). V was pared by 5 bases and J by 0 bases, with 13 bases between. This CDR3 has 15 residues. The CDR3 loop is CASSARQTMNTEAFL. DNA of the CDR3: TGTGCCAGCAGTGCCCGACAGACCATGAACACTGAAGCTTTCCTT.